This T cell receptor beta chain stems from a study of blood T cell repertoires in COVID-19. Clones were sequenced by immunoSEQ multiplex PCR, and TCRdb holds only the in-frame ones, with some missing. The sample has approximately 210,000 clones, 80% to 90% seen once. V shed 8 bases, J shed 7 bases, and the junction held 15 bases outside the gene matches. The CDR3 runs to 15 residues. Germline CDR1 and CDR2: GTSNPN and SVGIG (reference sequence). V and J are TRBV30 and TRBJ2-7; 12 bases agree with TRBD2. The sequence was obtained from a man aged 18 to 30 with active or convalescent COVID-19. The sample comprised peripheral blood. The CDR3 coding sequence is TGTGCCGGACGGACTAGCGGGATTTTCCTAGGGGAGCAGTACTTC. This sequence encodes CAGRTSGIFLGEQYF.